The T cell receptor beta chain under discussion was sequenced for a study of T cells in Graves' hyperthyroidism and ophthalmopathy. Findings of the study overall: Blood shared most expanded thyroid clonotypes above 0.001.

RNA transcripts gave rise to amplified TCR beta CDR3 regions. The TCR CDR3 was amplified in a first-round RT-PCR using the HTBI primer set. TCRdb fed the multiplex PCR reads into MiXCR, producing one record per CDR3 protein. The repertoire includes 330,000 or so distinct CDR3 sequences, roughly 18% of them detected once, and approximately 37% sits in the top ten. The CDR3 has 13 amino acids. Germline V gene lookup returns CDR1 SQVTM and CDR2 ANQGSEA. V lost 7 bases to trimming and J lost 3 bases, with 13 bases between them. This clonotype turned up a few times. The antigen is not known. This receptor was obtained from a man aged 45-60 years with Graves' ophthalmopathy. Sequencing input: blood. V gene TRBV29-1 combines with J gene TRBJ2-4, with D maybe TRBD2 (5 bases). The CDR3 bases are TGCAGCGGACTCGCCAGCGGCAAAAACATTCAGTACTTC. Its protein product is CSGLASGKNIQYF. Drawing the rest from reference TRBV29-1 and TRBJ2-4, the complete variable domain is SAVISQKPSRDICQRGTSLTIQCQVDSQVTMMFWYRQQPGQSLTLIATANQGSEATYESGFVIDKFPISRPNLTFSTLTVSNMSPEDSSIYLCSGLASGKNIQYFGAGTRLSVL.